This record looks at one T cell receptor (beta chain) sequence and its context. The record originates from a study of blood T cell repertoires in COVID-19. Repertoires were generated with immunoSEQ multiplex PCR, while TCRdb's copy carries only in-frame clones and drops some. The data hold 320,000 or so clones, with 89% observed a single time. V gave up 7 bases and J gave up 7 bases; unmatched junction bases: 9. Germline V lookup: CDR1 SNHLY, CDR2 FYNNEI. The CDR3 is 13 amino acids. Sample: PBMCs or T cells enriched from blood (not recorded which). The origin of this receptor is a man in his 60s who had recovered from COVID-19. The chain joins TRBV2 to TRBJ1-2; 7 bases align to TRBD1. CDR3 DNA sequence: TGTGCCAGCACCTATGGACAGGCCGGTGGCTACACCTTC. Its translation is CASTYGQAGGYTF.